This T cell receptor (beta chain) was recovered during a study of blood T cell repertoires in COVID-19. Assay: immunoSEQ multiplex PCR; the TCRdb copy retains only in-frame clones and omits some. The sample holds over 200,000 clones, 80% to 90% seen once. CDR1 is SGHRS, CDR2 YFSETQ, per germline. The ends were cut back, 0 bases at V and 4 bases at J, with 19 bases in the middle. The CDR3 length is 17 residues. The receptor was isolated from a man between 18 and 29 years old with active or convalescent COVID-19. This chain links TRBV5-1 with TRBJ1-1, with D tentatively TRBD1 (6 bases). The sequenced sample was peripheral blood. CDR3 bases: TGCGCCAGCAGCTTGGGAAGTAACAGGGTTTGGGGCACTGAAGCTTTCTTT. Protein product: CASSLGSNRVWGTEAFF.